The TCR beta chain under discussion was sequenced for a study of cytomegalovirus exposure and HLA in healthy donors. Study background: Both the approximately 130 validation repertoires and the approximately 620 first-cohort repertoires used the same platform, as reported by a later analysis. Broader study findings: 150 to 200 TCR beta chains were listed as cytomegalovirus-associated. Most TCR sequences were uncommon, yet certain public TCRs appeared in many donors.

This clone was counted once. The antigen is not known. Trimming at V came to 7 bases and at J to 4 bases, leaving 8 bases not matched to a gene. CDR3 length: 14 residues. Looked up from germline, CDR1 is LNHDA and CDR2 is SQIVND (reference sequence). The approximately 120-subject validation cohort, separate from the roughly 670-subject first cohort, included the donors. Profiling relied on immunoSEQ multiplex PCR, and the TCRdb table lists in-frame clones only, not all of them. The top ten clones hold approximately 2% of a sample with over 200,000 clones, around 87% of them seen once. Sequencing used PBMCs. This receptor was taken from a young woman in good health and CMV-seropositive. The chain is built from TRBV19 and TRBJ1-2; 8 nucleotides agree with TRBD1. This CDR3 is CASTPLQGGYGYTF. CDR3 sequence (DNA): TGTGCCAGTACCCCGTTACAGGGGGGCTATGGCTACACCTTC. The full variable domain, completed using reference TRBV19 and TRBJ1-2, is DGGITQSPKYLFRKEGQNVTLSCEQNLNHDAMYWYRQDPGQGLRLIYYSQIVNDFQKGDIAEGYSVSREKKESFPLTVTSAQKNPTAFYLCASTPLQGGYGYTFGSGTRLTVV.